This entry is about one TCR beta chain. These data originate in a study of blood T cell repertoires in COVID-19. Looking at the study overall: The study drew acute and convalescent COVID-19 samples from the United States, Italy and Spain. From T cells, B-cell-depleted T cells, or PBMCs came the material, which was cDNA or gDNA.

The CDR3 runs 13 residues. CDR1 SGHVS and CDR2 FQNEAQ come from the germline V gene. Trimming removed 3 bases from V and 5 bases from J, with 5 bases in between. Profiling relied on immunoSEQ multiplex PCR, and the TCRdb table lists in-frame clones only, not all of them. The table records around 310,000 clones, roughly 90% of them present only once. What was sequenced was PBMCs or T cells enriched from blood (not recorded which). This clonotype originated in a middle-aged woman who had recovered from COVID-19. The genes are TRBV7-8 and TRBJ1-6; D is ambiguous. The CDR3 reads CASSFLNNSPLHF. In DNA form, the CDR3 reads TGTGCCAGCAGCTTCCTAAATAATTCACCCCTCCACTTT.